Here is one T cell receptor (beta chain) with its context. Its antigen is unknown. An end of the junction differs from the germline gene, which may be a read error. This CDR3 region has 12 residues. Germline CDR1 and CDR2: MDHEN and SYDVKM. These data originate in a study of T cell responses to AZD1222 COVID-19 vaccine. Assay: immunoSEQ multiplex PCR; the TCRdb copy retains only in-frame clones and omits some. This table has under 150,000 clones, 93% appearing once. Study results and limitations: Unmutated variant regions reportedly attract nearly half of all spike-specific TCRs. Distributed over spike, vaccine-associated CD4 TCRs predominated at 160-218 and 743-854. Repertoires were obtained solely post-peak T cell response.

The TCR comes from an adult in good health. The chain combines TRBV28 with TRBJ1-5, with unresolved D. Sequencing was performed on peripheral blood, taken on day 0 of AZD1222 vaccination. CDR3 protein: CASSFSSQPQHF. As DNA, the CDR3 is TGTGCCAGCAGTTTTAGCAGTCAGCCCCAGCATTTT.